This T cell receptor beta chain came from a study of shared clonotypes between healthy human individuals. For the study at large: There were three CD4 naive, three CD4 memory, two CD8 naive and one CD8 memory plates per donor. Study observations and caveats: Inspection by rarefaction showed sorted-subset sequencing to be incomplete despite large depth. Non-shared clonotypes showed lower generation probabilities than clonotypes common to all four donors.

Deep was the level at which the assay was run. Using immunoSEQ multiplex PCR, the repertoire was profiled, and TCRdb retains in-frame clones only, with some absent. The table includes over 2 million clones, about nine tenths detected once. In regard to this clone: Antigen unknown.

Looked up from germline, CDR1 is MDHEN and CDR2 is SYDVKM. Trimming took off 6 bases at V and 0 bases at J, with 15 bases between the two ends. This CDR3 region has 15 residues. This rearrangement joins TRBV28 to TRBJ2-7; D possibly corresponds to TRBD1 (6 bases). The TCR comes from a man aged 18-30 years in good health. Some clones in this sample may be carry-over from other donors' samples. The sample consisted of naive CD4+ T cells from PBMCs. Subset defined: CD45RA+ positively selected. CDR3 amino acids: CASSQPQGSSYEQYF. CDR3 DNA sequence: TGTGCCAGCAGCCAACCCCAGGGGTCCTCCTACGAGCAGTACTTC. Combining the CDR3 with reference TRBV28 and TRBJ2-7 gives the whole variable domain DVKVTQSSRYLVKRTGEKVFLECVQDMDHENMFWYRQDPGLGLRLIYFSYDVKMKEKGDIPEGYSVSREKKERFSLILESASTNQTSMYLCASSQPQGSSYEQYFGPGTRLTVT.